This T cell receptor (beta chain) came from a study of OX40 agonist ivuxolimab in advanced cancers. Background on the study: Patients got intravenous ivuxolimab at 0.01 to 10 mg/kg every 2 weeks.

Details on this clone: Its cognate antigen is unknown.

Individuals having autoimmune disease history or systemic immunosuppression were not enrolled. CDR1 is SNHLY and CDR2 is FYNNEI in the germline V gene. The CDR3 loop spans 15 amino acids. Trimming removed 5 bases at V and 3 bases at J, with 16 bases between. General observations from the study: People who partly responded at 0.1-3.0 mg/kg had some of the least clonal expansion seen.

Data came from immunoSEQ multiplex PCR; TCRdb stores just in-frame clones and leaves some out. This sample has over 55,000 clones, with 84% found just once. Source: CD4+ or CD8+ T cells sorted from blood, taken in a trial of the OX40 agonist ivuxolimab. The receptor was derived from an adult with an advanced solid tumor such as melanoma, head and neck, liver or kidney cancer. V usage is TRBV2 and J usage is TRBJ1-2, with a weak D call TRBD1 (6 bases). In DNA form, the CDR3 reads TGTGCCAGCAGTACCGGGACAAGGTCGGACTATGGCTACACCTTC. Amino acid sequence: CASSTGTRSDYGYTF.